The 22 T cell receptor beta chains below all came from one sample that was sequenced in a study of cytomegalovirus exposure and HLA in healthy donors. The PCR used 60 Vbeta and 13 Jbeta primers. Assay: immunoSEQ multiplex PCR; the TCRdb copy retains only in-frame clones and omits some. Of roughly 130,000 clones detected, around 80% appear once; the ten largest clones hold 1% to 1.5%. Sequencing was done on a sample of PBMCs. The receptors were gathered from a male donor in good health and CMV-seropositive.

The rearrangement links TRBV6-5 to TRBJ1-2, with 7 bases that match TRBD1. From germline, CDR1 is MNHEY and CDR2 SVGAGI. Unmatched junction bases numbered 11, after V lost 2 bases and J lost 5 bases. CDR3 length: 16 residues. CDR3 nucleotide sequence: TGTGCCAGCAGTTACGGTCCAGGGGGGAAAGGGTATGGCTACACCTTC. It is translated as CASSYGPGGKGYGYTF.

V usage is TRBV29-1 and J usage is TRBJ2-3, with a weak D call TRBD2 (6 bases). V was pared by 4 bases and J by 1 base, with 12 bases between. The germline CDR1 and CDR2 sequences are SQVTM and ANQGSEA. This CDR3 has 14 residues. The CDR3: CSVVGAGRTDTQYF. In nucleotides, the CDR3 is TGCAGCGTTGTGGGTGCGGGACGCACAGATACGCAGTATTTT.

This chain uses TRBV10-3 with TRBJ2-1; 9 positions agree with TRBD2. V dropped 0 bases and J dropped 8; count of bases not matched to a gene: 5. CDR1 is ENHRY, CDR2 SYGVKD, per germline. This CDR3 comprises 15 residues. The CDR3 DNA sequence: TGTGCCATCAGTGAGTCGAGCGGGAGGACTGATGAGCAGTTCTTC. Translated: CAISESSGRTDEQFF.

This clone has a single count. The chain is built from TRBV9 and TRBJ1-1; D perhaps matches TRBD1 (6 bases). The germline V gene encodes CDR1 SGDLS and CDR2 YYNGEE. The length of the CDR3 is 15 residues. With 3 bases removed from V and 4 bases from J, the gap between germline ends came to 16 bases. The DNA for the CDR3 is TGTGCCAGCAGCGGAGGGGGGGGGTCGGGCACTGAAGCTTTCTTT. This sequence encodes CASSGGGGSGTEAFF. The full variable domain, in which reference TRBV9 and TRBJ1-1 provide the parts outside the CDR3, is DSGVTQTPKHLITATGQRVTLRCSPRSGDLSVYWYQQSLDQGLQFLIQYYNGEERAKGNILERFSAQQFPDLHSELNLSSLELGDSALYFCASSGGGGSGTEAFFGQGTRLTVV.

The chain uses TRBV5-4 and TRBJ2-1; 7 bases fit TRBD1. Trimming at V came to 3 bases and at J to 2 bases, leaving 5 bases not matched to a gene. The CDR3 covers 15 residues. Per germline, CDR1 SGHNT and CDR2 YYREEE (reference sequence). CDR3 bases: TGTGCCAGCAGCTGGGGGACAGAGCCCTACAATGAGCAGTTCTTC. The encoded protein is CASSWGTEPYNEQFF.

The chain is built from TRBV23-1 and TRBJ1-1, with 7 bases matching TRBD1. TRBV23-1 counts as an open reading frame of uncertain function. The CDR3 loop spans 19 amino acids. The V and J ends lost 0 bases and 5 bases, in that order; junction bases with no gene match: 18. CDR3 amino acids: CASSQSGGQIPGTATEAFF. The CDR3 nucleotides read TGCGCCAGCAGTCAATCCGGGGGCCAAATCCCTGGGACAGCGACTGAAGCTTTCTTT.

The rearrangement joins TRBV18 to TRBJ2-1, with TRBD2 identical over 7 bases. The CDR3 contains 18 residues. Germline CDR1 reads KGHSH; CDR2 reads LQKENI. After removal of 0 bases from V and 4 bases from J, the junction contained 12 bases not matched to a gene. The CDR3 DNA sequence: TGTGCCAGCTCACCACCTTTGATAGCGGGCCCCCCTTACAATGAGCAGTTCTTC. Its translation is CASSPPLIAGPPYNEQFF.

Turning to this clone: This CDR3 is also generated by other DNA sequences in the sample. The chain employs TRBV28 and TRBJ2-7; 11 positions agree with TRBD2. With V trimmed by 6 bases and J by 7 bases, 11 bases remained unmatched. This CDR3 spans 15 amino acids. Germline-derived CDR1 and CDR2 are MDHEN and SYDVKM. The CDR3 reads CASRSLAGGLLEQYF. The CDR3 DNA sequence: TGTGCCAGCAGATCGCTAGCGGGAGGTTTGCTGGAGCAGTACTTC.

This clone was counted between two and nine times. The V gene is TRBV11-3, the J gene TRBJ2-7; TRBD1 might be the D (5 bases). Germline V gene lookup returns CDR1 SGHNT and CDR2 YENEEA. This CDR3 contains 15 residues. V was shortened by 5 bases and J by 2 bases, with 16 bases between the two germline ends. The CDR3 region has the DNA TGTGCCAGCAGCGGCGGAGAAGGGGCTGCCTACGAGCAGTACTTC. This gives the protein CASSGGEGAAYEQYF.

The V gene is TRBV5-6, the J gene TRBJ1-2; 7 positions agree with TRBD1. V was clipped by 1 base and J by 1 base; unmatched bases: 4. Germline CDR1 and CDR2: SGHDT and YYEEEE. This CDR3 contains 15 residues. DNA for the CDR3: TGTGCCAGCAGCTTGTTTGGGACAGTTAACTATGGCTACACCTTC. Encoded protein: CASSLFGTVNYGYTF.

The chain employs TRBV6-5 and TRBJ2-5, with 7 bases aligning to TRBD2. The CDR3 covers 16 residues. With V trimmed by 4 bases and J by 2 bases, 10 bases remained unmatched. The germline V gene encodes CDR1 MNHEY and CDR2 SVGAGI. For the CDR3, the DNA is TGTGCCAGCAGTTCCTTAGCGGGCCCGGCACAAGAGACCCAGTACTTC. The encoded protein is CASSSLAGPAQETQYF.

CDR3 DNA: TGCAGCGTTGGTCGGGGGTTCTACTATGGCTACACCTTC. This translates into CSVGRGFYYGYTF. J is TRBJ1-2 and V is TRBV29-1; D is perhaps TRBD1 (5 bases). The CDR3 has 13 residues. Trimming removed 4 bases from V and 3 bases from J, with 12 bases in between. CDR1 SQVTM and CDR2 ANQGSEA come from the germline V gene. Full variable domain (rest looked up from reference TRBV29-1 and TRBJ1-2): SAVISQKPSRDICQRGTSLTIQCQVDSQVTMMFWYRQQPGQSLTLIATANQGSEATYESGFVIDKFPISRPNLTFSTLTVSNMSPEDSSIYLCSVGRGFYYGYTFGSGTRLTVV.

The V call is TRBV2, the J call TRBJ2-3; 8 bases agree with TRBD2. V trimming: 4 bases; J trimming: 2 bases; junction bases outside the gene matches: 5. This CDR3 has 15 residues. Germline loops: CDR1 SNHLY, CDR2 FYNNEI. CDR3 loop: CASSVGAGVTDTQYF. In DNA form, the CDR3 reads TGTGCCAGCAGTGTTGGAGCGGGGGTCACAGATACGCAGTATTTT.

The chain carries TRBV4-1 and TRBJ1-5, with D unresolved. V was shortened by 0 bases and J by 5 bases, with 5 bases between the two germline ends. CDR1 MGHRA and CDR2 YSYEKL come from the germline V gene. This CDR3 has 13 residues. The CDR3 is CASSQEPDQPQHF. For the CDR3, the DNA is TGCGCCAGCAGCCAAGAGCCGGATCAGCCCCAGCATTTT.

CDR3 amino acids: CAGLSDRGAYTF. DNA of the CDR3: TGTGCCGGACTTTCCGACAGGGGAGCCTACACCTTC. The rearrangement uses TRBV19 and TRBJ1-2; 8 bases agree with TRBD1. The ends lost 11 bases at V and 10 bases at J; junction bases unmatched: 12. In germline, CDR1 is LNHDA, CDR2 SQIVND (reference sequence). The CDR3 has 12 amino acids.

J is TRBJ1-2 and V is TRBV9; D gene unclear. This CDR3 is 14 amino acids long. Between the trimmed V and J ends, which lost 2 bases and 5 bases, there was a span of 13 bases. The germline CDR1 and CDR2 sequences are SGDLS and YYNGEE. As DNA, the CDR3 is TGTGCCAGCAGCGTGGCGGCACGGGAGTATGGCTACACCTTC. It encodes CASSVAAREYGYTF.

V is TRBV6-5 and J is TRBJ2-2; D ambiguous. The CDR3 covers 14 residues. CDR1 is MNHEY and CDR2 is SVGAGI in the germline V gene. V lost 2 bases and J 5 bases, leaving 9 bases between the germline ends. The CDR3 sequence: CASSYGTETGELFF. DNA of the CDR3: TGTGCCAGCAGTTACGGAACAGAGACCGGGGAGCTGTTTTTT.

This chain connects TRBV27 to TRBJ1-5; 9 nucleotides align to TRBD1. Germline V gives CDR1 MNHEY, CDR2 SMNVEV (reference sequence). The V and J ends lost 5 bases and 0 bases, in that order; junction bases with no gene match: 8. The CDR3 has 17 residues. CDR3 DNA sequence: TGTGCCAGCAGTCGGGGACAGGGTCCCAATAGCAATCAGCCCCAGCATTTT. Encoded protein: CASSRGQGPNSNQPQHF.

The V and J genes are TRBV6-1 and TRBJ1-5; D is ambiguous. Looked up from germline, CDR1 is MNHNS and CDR2 is SASEGT. This CDR3 comprises 16 residues. The V and J ends lost 1 base and 2 bases respectively, with 12 bases between them. Here the CDR3 DNA reads TGTGCCAGCAGTGAAGAAGCGGGCTCTGGCAATCAGCCCCAGCATTTT. It translates to CASSEEAGSGNQPQHF.

The V and J genes are TRBV10-1 and TRBJ2-5, with D tentatively TRBD1 (6 bases). Trimming shortened V by 7 bases and J by 1 base, and 10 bases separated the two germline ends. This CDR3 contains 13 residues. Germline assignment: CDR1 WNHNN and CDR2 SYGVQD (reference sequence). The CDR3 DNA follows: TGCGCCAGCAACGACAGGCTCCAAGAGACCCAGTACTTC. Translation gives CASNDRLQETQYF.

The V call is TRBV10-1, the J call TRBJ2-3, with 10 bases lining up with TRBD2. The CDR3 is made up of 15 amino acids. Germline CDR1 and CDR2: WNHNN and SYGVQD (reference sequence). Losses at the gene ends were 4 bases for V and 5 bases for J; bases not matched to a gene: 6. CDR3 coding DNA: TGCGCCAGCAGTGGCCCAACTAGCGGGGAAGATACGCAGTATTTT. Protein product: CASSGPTSGEDTQYF.

The chain has TRBV27 and TRBJ1-2, with D perhaps TRBD1 (5 bases). Trimming cost V 0 bases and J 4 bases, with 12 bases left between them. Looked up from germline, CDR1 is MNHEY and CDR2 is SMNVEV (reference sequence). CDR3 size: 15 residues. DNA for the CDR3: TGTGCCAGCAGTTTATCGGCCGGGGGACTCTATGGCTACACCTTC. This gives the protein CASSLSAGGLYGYTF.